Below, 13 T cell receptor beta chains from the same sample are listed, as sequenced in a study of CD8 T cells in Susac syndrome. Reverse transcription of roughly 0.45 to 1 ug RNA was performed with random hexamers. From the immunoSEQ multiplex PCR reads, TCRdb called clonotypes with MiXCR, one entry per CDR3 protein. The table includes approximately 150,000 distinct CDR3 sequences, 90% to 95% detected once. The sequenced sample was CD4+ T cells from PBMCs. These receptor sequences come from a human donor in good health.

The chain links TRBV28 to TRBJ2-7; D is perhaps TRBD1 (5 bases). Trimming cost V 4 bases and J 2 bases, with 6 bases left between them. CDR1 and CDR2 (germline): MDHEN, SYDVKM. The CDR3 length is 12 residues. The CDR3 is CASSSGTYEQYF. CDR3 coding DNA: TGTGCCAGCAGTTCAGGGACCTACGAGCAGTACTTC.

The chain has TRBV14 and TRBJ2-3; maybe TRBD2 (5 bases). Trimming took 4 bases from V and 7 from J, leaving 15 bases between them. Germline V gene lookup returns CDR1 SGHDN and CDR2 FVKESK. The CDR3 consists of 14 residues. In DNA form, the CDR3 reads TGTGCCAGCAGCCCGAGTCAGCGGAGATATACGCAGTATTTT. Translation gives CASSPSQRRYTQYF.

This rearrangement joins TRBV12-3 or TRBV12-4 to TRBJ2-7; a weak D match, TRBD2 (6 bases). V was pared by 6 bases and J by 6 bases, with 15 bases between. The CDR3 covers 13 residues. The CDR3 protein is CASSQLLAREQYF. DNA for the CDR3: TGTGCCAGCAGCCAACTACTAGCTCGCGAGCAGTACTTC.

The V gene is TRBV30, the J gene TRBJ2-1; tentatively, D is TRBD1 (6 bases). V lost 3 bases, J lost 1 base, and 10 bases lay in between. There are 14 residues in the CDR3. Germline CDR1 GTSNPN, CDR2 SVGIG (reference sequence). In DNA, the CDR3 is TGTGCCTGGAGCCGAGGGGGTTCCTACAATGAGCAGTTCTTC. Protein product: CAWSRGGSYNEQFF.

The chain combines TRBV7-2 with TRBJ1-5; D not resolved. From germline, CDR1 is SGHTA and CDR2 FQGNSA. This CDR3 comprises 14 residues. Trimming stripped 4 bases from V and 3 bases from J, with 10 bases between. The CDR3 loop is CASSSRNANQPQHF. The CDR3 bases are TGTGCCAGCAGCTCGAGAAATGCCAATCAGCCCCAGCATTTT. The full variable domain, completed using reference TRBV7-2 and TRBJ1-5, is GAGVSQSPSNKVTEKGKDVELRCDPISGHTALYWYRQSLGQGLEFLIYFQGNSAPDKSGLPSDRFSAERTGGSVSTLTIQRTQQEDSAVYLCASSSRNANQPQHFGDGTRLSIL.

This clonotype was counted between two and nine times. The chain recombines TRBV28 with TRBJ2-7, with TRBD1 matching over 9 bases. Germline lookup yields CDR1 MDHEN and CDR2 SYDVKM. The CDR3 spans 15 residues. V lost 8 bases and J lost 1; bases outside the gene matches: 9. The CDR3 is CASRYSGTGSYEQYF. The CDR3 nucleotides are TGTGCCAGCCGTTACTCCGGGACAGGGTCCTACGAGCAGTACTTC.

This chain uses TRBV3-1 with TRBJ2-2; D may correspond to TRBD1 or TRBD2 (5 bases each). Trimming shortened V by 1 base and J by 0 bases, and 12 bases separated the two germline ends. There are 17 residues in the CDR3. In germline, CDR1 is LGHDT, CDR2 YNNKEL (reference sequence). The CDR3 here is CASSQVGGDANTGELFF. The DNA of the CDR3 is TGTGCCAGCAGCCAAGTAGGTGGGGACGCGAACACCGGGGAGCTGTTTTTT.

There are a few counts of this clonotype. J is TRBJ2-2 and V is TRBV12-3 or TRBV12-4, with 8 positions matching TRBD1. With V trimmed by 3 bases and J by 5 bases, 2 bases remained unmatched. CDR3 length: 14 amino acids. CDR3 in amino acids: CASSFQGATGELFF. The CDR3 bases are TGTGCCAGCAGTTTTCAGGGGGCGACCGGGGAGCTGTTTTTT.

V is TRBV28 and J is TRBJ2-2, with D perhaps TRBD1 (6 bases). Germline V CDR1 and CDR2: MDHEN, SYDVKM. Trimming removed 7 bases from V and 4 bases from J, with 16 bases in between. The CDR3 contains 15 residues. CDR3 nucleotide sequence: TGTGCCAGCACCGGTGGGGGCCCTCTCACCGGGGAGCTGTTTTTT. Encoded protein: CASTGGGPLTGELFF.

The chain combines TRBV28 with TRBJ2-7; 9 bases are a match to TRBD2. V lost 4 bases to trimming and J lost 2 bases; unmatched junction nucleotides: 9. The CDR3 runs 16 residues. The germline V gene has CDR1 MDHEN and CDR2 SYDVKM. This CDR3 is CASSSTSGLTPYEQYF. The CDR3 bases are TGTGCCAGCAGTTCGACTAGCGGCCTAACGCCCTACGAGCAGTACTTC.

The V gene is TRBV29-1, the J gene TRBJ1-2; 7 nucleotides align to TRBD1. The CDR3 is made up of 13 amino acids. The J segment lost 2 bases and the V segment lost 7 bases, leaving 7 bases of the junction unmatched. Germline lookup yields CDR1 SQVTM and CDR2 ANQGSEA. CDR3: CSARQGGNYGYTF. The CDR3 nucleotides are TGCAGCGCCCGACAGGGAGGAAACTATGGCTACACCTTC.

The chain combines TRBV5-7 with TRBJ2-7; a weak D match, TRBD1 (5 bases). TRBV5-7 qualifies as an ORF whose function is uncertain. The ends were cut back, 3 bases at V and 3 bases at J, with 7 bases in the middle. The CDR3 runs to 12 residues. This chain's CDR3 is CASSSRVYEQYF. DNA of the CDR3: TGTGCCAGCAGCTCCAGGGTCTACGAGCAGTACTTC.

This sequence joins TRBV7-8 and TRBJ1-1, with unresolved D. CDR3 length: 15 amino acids. V was clipped by 0 bases and J by 4 bases, with 12 bases between them. Per the germline V gene, CDR1 is SGHVS and CDR2 is FQNEAQ. CDR3 protein: CASSLARSSATEAFF. CDR3 bases: TGTGCCAGCAGCTTAGCAAGGTCTTCGGCCACTGAAGCTTTCTTT.